Listed here is a single TCR beta chain. Its specificity is not known. This record comes from a study of cytomegalovirus exposure and HLA in healthy donors. Study at large: It was reported in a later analysis that the roughly 120 validation repertoires used the same platform as the approximately 620 first-cohort repertoires.

Overall study results and limits: The authors confirmed in vitro that a few CMV-associated chains were specific for CMV antigens.

The germline V gene has CDR1 MRHNA and CDR2 SNTAGT. The CDR3 sequence is 14 residues long. The V gene end was trimmed by 3 bases and the J gene end by 6 bases; junction bases not matched to a gene: 1. The repertoire was sequenced with immunoSEQ multiplex PCR; TCRdb's copy has only in-frame clones and lacks some. Among 140,000 to 150,000 clones listed, approximately 93% were seen once. The sequenced material came from PBMCs. The chain recombines TRBV6-4 with TRBJ2-1; the match to TRBD1 covers 11 bases. The TCR was taken from a man aged 18 to 30 in good health and CMV-seronegative. CDR3 sequence reads: CASSEGTGGNEQFF. The CDR3 DNA follows: TGTGCCAGCAGTGAAGGGACAGGGGGCAATGAGCAGTTCTTC.